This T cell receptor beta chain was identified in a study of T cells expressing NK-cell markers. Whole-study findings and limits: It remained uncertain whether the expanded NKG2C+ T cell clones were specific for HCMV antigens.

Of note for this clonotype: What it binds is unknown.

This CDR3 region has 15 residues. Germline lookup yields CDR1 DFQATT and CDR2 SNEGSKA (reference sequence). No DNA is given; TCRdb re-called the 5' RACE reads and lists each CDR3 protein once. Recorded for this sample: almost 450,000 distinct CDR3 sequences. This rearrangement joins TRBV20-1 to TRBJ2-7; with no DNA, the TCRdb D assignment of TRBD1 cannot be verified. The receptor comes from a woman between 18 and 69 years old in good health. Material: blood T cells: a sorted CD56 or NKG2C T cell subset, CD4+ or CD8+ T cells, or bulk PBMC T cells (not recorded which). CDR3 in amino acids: CSARDTGQGAYEQYF.